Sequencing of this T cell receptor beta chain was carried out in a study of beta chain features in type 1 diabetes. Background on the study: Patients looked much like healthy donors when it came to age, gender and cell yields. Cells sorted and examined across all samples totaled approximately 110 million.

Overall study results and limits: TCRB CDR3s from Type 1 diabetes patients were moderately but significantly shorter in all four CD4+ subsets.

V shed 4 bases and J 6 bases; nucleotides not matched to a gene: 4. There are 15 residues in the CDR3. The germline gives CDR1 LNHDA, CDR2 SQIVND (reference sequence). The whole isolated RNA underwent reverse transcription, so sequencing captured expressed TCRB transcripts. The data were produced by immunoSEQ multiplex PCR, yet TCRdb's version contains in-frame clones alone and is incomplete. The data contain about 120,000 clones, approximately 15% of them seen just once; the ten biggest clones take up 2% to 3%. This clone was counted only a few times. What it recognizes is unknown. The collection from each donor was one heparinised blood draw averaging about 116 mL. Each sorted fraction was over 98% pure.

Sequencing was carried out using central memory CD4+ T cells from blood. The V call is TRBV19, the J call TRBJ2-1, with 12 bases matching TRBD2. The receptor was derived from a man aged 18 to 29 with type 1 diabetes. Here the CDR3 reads CASSTASGRGNEQFF. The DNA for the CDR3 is TGTGCCAGTAGTACGGCTAGCGGGAGGGGCAATGAGCAGTTCTTC.